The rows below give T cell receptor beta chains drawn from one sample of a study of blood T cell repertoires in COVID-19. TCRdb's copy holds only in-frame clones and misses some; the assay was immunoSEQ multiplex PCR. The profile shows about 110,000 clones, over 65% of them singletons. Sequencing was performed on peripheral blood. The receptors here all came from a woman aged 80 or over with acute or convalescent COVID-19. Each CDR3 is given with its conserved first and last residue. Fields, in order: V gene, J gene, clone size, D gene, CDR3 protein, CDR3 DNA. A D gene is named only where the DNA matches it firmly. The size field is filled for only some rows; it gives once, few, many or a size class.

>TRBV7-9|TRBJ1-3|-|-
CASSHLSGRVAGNTIYF
TGTGCCAGCAGCCACCTATCTGGCAGGGTCGCTGGAAACACCATATATTTT
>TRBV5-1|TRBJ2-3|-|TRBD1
CASSRGDRGPDTQYF
TGCGCCAGCAGCCGAGGGGACAGGGGGCCAGATACGCAGTATTTT
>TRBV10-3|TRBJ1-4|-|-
CATKDGNNEKLFF
TGTGCCACCAAGGACGGGAATAATGAAAAACTGTTTTTT
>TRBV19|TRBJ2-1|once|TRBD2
CASRRQLAGAYNEQFF
TGTGCCAGTAGGCGCCAACTAGCGGGGGCCTACAATGAGCAGTTCTTC
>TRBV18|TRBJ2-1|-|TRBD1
CASSPPGQGSEQFF
TGTGCCAGCTCACCACCTGGACAGGGCAGTGAGCAGTTCTTC
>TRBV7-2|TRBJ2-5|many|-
CASSLQETQYF
TGTGCCAGCAGCCTTCAAGAGACCCAGTACTTC
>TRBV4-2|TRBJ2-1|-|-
CASSQEGERGQFF
TGTGCCAGCAGCCAAGAAGGAGAGCGCGGGCAGTTCTTC
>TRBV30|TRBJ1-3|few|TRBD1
CAWSTGGSGNTIYF
TGTGCCTGGAGTACAGGGGGCTCTGGAAACACCATATATTTT
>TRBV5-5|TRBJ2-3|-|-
CASSPGNTDTQYF
TGTGCCAGCAGCCCAGGGAACACAGATACGCAGTATTTT
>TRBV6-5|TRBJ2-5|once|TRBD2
CASSTLAGAGETQYF
TGTGCCAGCAGTACCCTAGCGGGAGCGGGGGAGACCCAGTACTTC
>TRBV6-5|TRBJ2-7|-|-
CASRPTGHGVGEQYF
TGTGCCAGCAGACCAACAGGGCACGGCGTCGGCGAGCAGTACTTC
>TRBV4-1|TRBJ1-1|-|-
CASSRTHGGDGMMNTEAFF
TGCGCCAGCAGCCGAACGCATGGGGGGGACGGCATGATGAACACTGAAGCTTTCTTT
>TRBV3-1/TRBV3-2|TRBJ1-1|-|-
CASSHVNLVNTEAFF
TGTGCCAGCAGCCACGTAAATCTTGTGAACACTGAAGCTTTCTTT
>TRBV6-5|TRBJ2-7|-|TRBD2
CASSYNSGGYEQYF
TGTGCCAGCAGTTACAATAGCGGGGGGTACGAGCAGTACTTC
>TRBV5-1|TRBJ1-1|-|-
CASSLGAFVGKAFF
TGCGCCAGCAGCTTAGGGGCCTTCGTCGGAAAGGCTTTCTTT
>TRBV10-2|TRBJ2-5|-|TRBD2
CASKTSGGQETQYF
TGCGCCAGCAAGACTAGCGGGGGGCAAGAGACCCAGTACTTC
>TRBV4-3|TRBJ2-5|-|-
CASSQELFEAQYF
TGCGCCAGCAGCCAAGAGCTGTTTGAGGCCCAGTACTTC
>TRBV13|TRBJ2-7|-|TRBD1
CASSNYGTVYEQYF
TGTGCCAGCAGCAACTACGGGACAGTCTACGAGCAGTACTTC
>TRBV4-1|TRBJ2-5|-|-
CASSQDRGARETQYF
TGCGCCAGCAGCCAAGACCGGGGGGCGCGGGAGACCCAGTACTTC
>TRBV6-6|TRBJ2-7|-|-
CASHDEGREQYF
TGTGCCAGTCATGACGAGGGCCGCGAGCAGTACTTC
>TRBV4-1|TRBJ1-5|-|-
CASSPRGSGNQPQHF
TGCGCCAGCAGCCCCCGAGGGTCAGGCAATCAGCCCCAGCATTTT